Following are 27 T cell receptor beta chains from one sample sequenced in a study of T cells in localized non-small cell lung cancer. Clones were read by immunoSEQ multiplex PCR, and TCRdb kept only the in-frame ones, dropping some. Among 30,000 to 35,000 clones listed, roughly 93% were seen once. The sample here was peripheral blood, taken before any cancer treatment. The receptors stem from a female donor over 55 with stage I lung adenocarcinoma.

J is TRBJ2-5 and V is TRBV10-2, with TRBD2 as a possible D gene (5 bases). Between the trimmed V and J ends, which lost 3 bases and 1 base, there was a span of 9 bases. The CDR3 consists of 14 residues. From germline, CDR1 is WSHSY and CDR2 SAAADI. CDR3 sequence reads: CASSDRTAQETQYF. CDR3 sequence (DNA): TGCGCCAGCAGTGATCGGACTGCCCAAGAGACCCAGTACTTC.

This chain connects TRBV2 to TRBJ1-1; D is ambiguous. Germline assignment: CDR1 SNHLY and CDR2 FYNNEI. V was pared by 4 bases and J by 11 bases, with 17 bases between. This CDR3 has 13 residues. CDR3 residues: CASSVGIGSGAFF. The CDR3 DNA is TGTGCCAGCAGTGTGGGTATAGGTAGTGGGGCTTTCTTT.

The chain couples TRBV14 to TRBJ2-5; the D is unclear. CDR3 length equals 12 residues. Germline V gene data show CDR1 as SGHDN and CDR2 as FVKESK. The V gene lost 1 base and the J gene lost 6 bases, with 6 bases spanning the gap. The CDR3 DNA reads as TGTGCCAGCAGCCAAGTTTCAAAGACCCAGTACTTC. As protein: CASSQVSKTQYF.

The V gene is TRBV5-1, the J gene TRBJ2-1; maybe TRBD1 (5 bases). Looked up from germline, CDR1 is SGHRS and CDR2 is YFSETQ. Trimming left V 0 bases short and J 6 bases short, with 7 bases between. The CDR3 length is 13 residues. The CDR3 region is CASSLARANEQFF. The CDR3 DNA is TGCGCCAGCAGCTTGGCCAGGGCCAATGAGCAGTTCTTC.

J is TRBJ1-4 and V is TRBV7-3; D is unclear. Per germline, CDR1 SGHTA and CDR2 FQGTGA. V lost 2 bases to trimming and J lost 7 bases, with 11 bases between them. The length of the CDR3 is 14 residues. The CDR3 loop is CASSLVGSGEKLFF. The CDR3 DNA sequence: TGTGCCAGCAGCTTAGTGGGGTCTGGTGAAAAACTGTTTTTT.

V gene TRBV11-2 combines with J gene TRBJ2-3, with 7 bases fitting TRBD1. This CDR3 has 16 residues. Per germline, CDR1 SGHAT and CDR2 FQNNGV. J lost 0 bases, V lost 7 bases, and 10 bases had no gene match. The CDR3 reads CASNRLGTASTDTQYF. Here the CDR3 DNA reads TGTGCCAGCAACCGTCTGGGGACAGCTAGCACAGATACGCAGTATTTT.

J is TRBJ1-1 and V is TRBV2, with D tentatively TRBD1 (6 bases). Per germline, CDR1 SNHLY and CDR2 FYNNEI. The germline V and J ends were trimmed by 4 bases and 4 bases, with 10 bases remaining between them. This CDR3 is 13 amino acids long. This chain's CDR3 is CASSAEGVTEAFF. The CDR3 region has the DNA TGTGCCAGCAGTGCTGAGGGGGTCACTGAAGCTTTCTTT. Combining the CDR3 with reference TRBV2 and TRBJ1-1 gives the whole variable domain EPEVTQTPSHQVTQMGQEVILRCVPISNHLYFYWYRQILGQKVEFLVSFYNNEISEKSEIFDDQFSVERPDGSNFTLKIRSTKLEDSAMYFCASSAEGVTEAFFGQGTRLTVV.

V is TRBV30 and J is TRBJ2-7; 9 nucleotides align to TRBD1. Germline values: CDR1 GTSNPN, CDR2 SVGIG (reference sequence). This CDR3 is 16 amino acids long. With 0 bases clipped from V and 5 bases from J, the junction kept 11 bases outside the gene matches. Here the CDR3 reads CAWSVRAGTGRNEQYF. CDR3 in DNA: TGTGCCTGGAGTGTACGTGCCGGGACAGGGAGGAACGAGCAGTACTTC. Using reference TRBV30 and TRBJ2-7 for the parts outside the CDR3, the full variable domain is SQTIHQWPATLVQPVGSPLSLECTVEGTSNPNLYWYRQAAGRGLQLLFYSVGIGQISSEVPQNLSASRPQDRQFILSSKKLLLSDSGFYLCAWSVRAGTGRNEQYFGPGTRLTVT.

The rearrangement uses TRBV19 and TRBJ1-2; D perhaps matches TRBD1 (5 bases). This CDR3 is built from 13 residues. The V end was cut by 4 bases, the J end by 5 bases, with 11 bases between. Germline CDR1 and CDR2: LNHDA and SQIVND (reference sequence). CDR3 loop: CASSSGTSYGYTF. CDR3 DNA sequence: TGTGCCAGTAGTAGCGGGACTTCATATGGCTACACCTTC.

The CDR3 loop is CASSSGQASGNTIYF. The CDR3 nucleotides read TGCGCCAGCAGCTCCGGACAGGCCTCTGGAAACACCATATATTTT. V usage is TRBV5-1 and J usage is TRBJ1-3, with 7 bases matching TRBD1. The J segment lost 0 bases and the V segment lost 3 bases, leaving 3 bases of the junction unmatched. Germline assignment: CDR1 SGHRS and CDR2 YFSETQ. There are 15 residues in the CDR3.

The chain recombines TRBV5-6 with TRBJ2-2; no clear D gene. There are 15 residues in the CDR3. V dropped 2 bases and J dropped 4 bases, with 12 bases sitting between them. Looked up from germline, CDR1 is SGHDT and CDR2 is YYEEEE. The CDR3 coding sequence is TGTGCCAGCAGCTTAAAGGGAACCCCCACCGGGGAGCTGTTTTTT. This encodes CASSLKGTPTGELFF. The complete variable domain, with remaining parts taken from reference TRBV5-6 and TRBJ2-2, reads DAGVTQSPTHLIKTRGQQVTLRCSPKSGHDTVSWYQQALGQGPQFIFQYYEEEERQRGNFPDRFSGHQFPNYSSELNVNALLLGDSALYLCASSLKGTPTGELFFGEGSRLTVL.

The rearrangement links TRBV9 to TRBJ2-1, with TRBD1 identical over 10 bases. Per germline, CDR1 SGDLS and CDR2 YYNGEE. The length of the CDR3 is 16 residues. J was trimmed by 6 bases and V by 4 bases; bases with no gene match: 10. The CDR3 here is CASSKTGQGYGNEQFF. CDR3 coding DNA: TGTGCCAGCAGCAAGACGGGACAGGGGTACGGCAATGAGCAGTTCTTC.

The chain couples TRBV18 to TRBJ1-1; 7 bases are shared with TRBD1. From germline, CDR1 is KGHSH and CDR2 LQKENI. V lost 3 bases and J lost 5; bases outside the gene matches: 6. The CDR3 totals 14 residues. CDR3 coding DNA: TGTGCCAGCTCACCTAAACAGGGGCCAACTGAAGCTTTCTTT. Its translation is CASSPKQGPTEAFF.

The chain combines TRBV6-6 with TRBJ1-5, with D maybe TRBD1 (6 bases). Germline V gene sequence: CDR1 MNHNY, CDR2 SVGAGI (reference sequence). This CDR3 spans 14 amino acids. Trimming pared 6 bases from V and 6 bases from J, leaving 15 bases between. CDR3 DNA sequence: TGTGCCAGCAGACTAACAGGGAAGGGTCAGCCCCAGCATTTT. The encoded protein is CASRLTGKGQPQHF.

CDR3 DNA sequence: TGTGCCAGCAGCTCAAGAAGGGGGCAGGGGGAGATGCAGTACTTC. This translates into CASSSRRGQGEMQYF. This chain connects TRBV7-9 to TRBJ2-7, with 7 bases fitting TRBD1. This CDR3 spans 15 amino acids. With 4 bases clipped from V and 9 bases from J, the junction kept 15 bases outside the gene matches. Germline assignment: CDR1 SEHNR and CDR2 FQNEAQ (reference sequence).

This clone was recorded a few times. The chain combines TRBV7-9 with TRBJ2-5; D perhaps matches TRBD1 (5 bases). This CDR3 comprises 14 residues. Germline V gene data show CDR1 as SEHNR and CDR2 as FQNEAQ (reference sequence). With 5 bases removed from V and 2 bases from J, the gap between germline ends came to 12 bases. The CDR3: CASSTWTLQETQYF. The CDR3 DNA reads as TGTGCCAGCAGCACGTGGACATTACAAGAGACCCAGTACTTC.

The rearrangement joins TRBV7-9 to TRBJ2-1, with 8 bases lining up with TRBD2. V dropped 2 bases and J dropped 6; count of bases not matched to a gene: 6. CDR1 and CDR2 (germline): SEHNR, FQNEAQ (reference sequence). This CDR3 is built from 15 residues. CDR3 DNA sequence: TGTGCCAGCAGCTTACCCGGACTAGCCGGCAATGAGCAGTTCTTC. Protein: CASSLPGLAGNEQFF.

V gene TRBV5-1 combines with J gene TRBJ2-7; D tentatively fits TRBD1 or TRBD2 (5 bases each). V was shortened by 7 bases and J by 0 bases, with 8 bases between the two germline ends. This CDR3 region has 12 residues. Germline V gene sequence: CDR1 SGHRS, CDR2 YFSETQ. As DNA, the CDR3 is TGCGCCAGCGGGGGAAACTCCTACGAGCAGTACTTC. Amino acid sequence: CASGGNSYEQYF. The whole variable domain, filled in from reference TRBV5-1 and TRBJ2-7, reads KAGVTQTPRYLIKTRGQQVTLSCSPISGHRSVSWYQQTPGQGLQFLFEYFSETQRNKGNFPGRFSGRQFSNSRSEMNVSTLELGDSALYLCASGGNSYEQYFGPGTRLTVT.

V is TRBV5-1 and J is TRBJ2-2, with D possibly TRBD2 on 6 matching bases. Between the trimmed V and J ends, which lost 0 bases and 5 bases, there was a span of 14 bases. The CDR3 covers 16 residues. Germline CDR1 is SGHRS and CDR2 is YFSETQ. This chain's CDR3 is CASSLDGSRRTGELFF. The CDR3 DNA reads TGCGCCAGCAGCTTGGACGGGAGTCGGCGTACCGGGGAGCTGTTTTTT.

The CDR3 here is CASSSVAVTYEQYV. DNA of the CDR3: TGTGCCAGCAGTTCCGTAGCGGTTACCTACGAGCAGTACGTC. V and J are TRBV6-5 and TRBJ2-7; a weak D match, TRBD2 (6 bases). CDR1 and CDR2 from the germline V gene are MNHEY and SVGAGI. V lost 4 bases, J lost 2 bases, and 12 bases lay in between. This CDR3 region has 14 residues.

The table lists this clone with a few counts. V usage is TRBV18 and J usage is TRBJ2-4; a weak D match, TRBD2 (6 bases). The V end was cut by 3 bases, the J end by 9 bases, with 24 bases between. The CDR3 runs to 17 residues. CDR1 and CDR2 (germline): KGHSH, LQKENI. CDR3 in amino acids: CASSPAYSRDSRSIQYF. CDR3 coding DNA: TGTGCCAGCTCACCCGCCTATTCCCGGGACTCCCGATCCATTCAGTACTTC.

The gene calls are TRBV5-8 and TRBJ2-3, with D possibly being TRBD1 (6 bases). V was clipped by 10 bases and J by 3 bases, with 15 bases between them. Germline V gene lookup returns CDR1 SGHTS and CDR2 YDEGEE. The CDR3 is made up of 13 amino acids. CDR3 bases: TGTGCCGGCCACAGGGAAAGGACAGATACGCAGTATTTT. It specifies CAGHRERTDTQYF.

Note on this clone: Other DNA sequences in this specimen translate into the identical CDR3. The V call is TRBV6-1, the J call TRBJ2-7; a possible D gene is TRBD1 (6 bases). With 6 bases removed from V and 4 bases from J, the gap between germline ends came to 10 bases. Germline values: CDR1 MNHNS, CDR2 SASEGT. The length of the CDR3 is 12 residues. The CDR3 is CASRADSYEQYV. CDR3 coding DNA: TGTGCCAGCAGGGCGGACAGTTACGAGCAGTACGTC.

This clone has just a few counts. The chain combines TRBV4-2 with TRBJ1-4; TRBD1 might be the D (6 bases). Germline CDR1 is LGHNA and CDR2 is YNFKEQ. This CDR3 has 15 residues. The V and J ends lost 2 bases and 4 bases respectively, with 11 bases between them. CDR3 loop: CASSQKGGFNEKLFF. CDR3 coding DNA: TGTGCCAGCAGCCAAAAGGGGGGGTTTAATGAAAAACTGTTTTTT.

The gene calls are TRBV6-5 and TRBJ1-4; D unresolved. The CDR3 is made up of 15 amino acids. The V gene's germline CDR1 is MNHEY and CDR2 SVGAGI. Trimming cost V 4 bases and J 8 bases, with 17 bases left between them. The CDR3 loop reads CASSSPLGIAEKLFF. DNA of the CDR3: TGTGCCAGCAGTTCCCCTTTGGGGATCGCCGAAAAACTGTTTTTT.

This clone was observed once. The genes are TRBV16 and TRBJ1-1; no clear D gene. V lost 4 bases and J lost 7, with 13 bases in between. This CDR3 region has 13 residues. Germline CDR1 KGHSY, CDR2 FQNENV. CDR3 loop: CASSPSGEIEAFF. In nucleotides, the CDR3 is TGTGCCAGCAGCCCCTCGGGAGAGATTGAAGCTTTCTTT.

J is TRBJ2-2 and V is TRBV9; D not resolved. Germline V gene sequence: CDR1 SGDLS, CDR2 YYNGEE. CDR3 length equals 15 residues. V lost 0 bases, J lost 3 bases, and 9 bases lay in between. The CDR3 coding sequence is TGTGCCAGCAGCGTAGGTAGAGCATACACCGGGGAGCTGTTTTTT. It translates to CASSVGRAYTGELFF.